This TCR beta chain was profiled in a study of cytomegalovirus exposure and HLA in healthy donors. Study-wide results and limits: Earlier findings revealed that most TCR beta V segments proved productive either about 90% or about 30% of the time. Reports credit the classifier with highly specific, highly sensitive diagnosis of cytomegalovirus status. Many donors carried some public TCRs, although rarity characterized most TCR sequences. Reportedly, fewer N-insertions than the approximately 690-donor mean appeared in an Asian-associated ancestry cluster in a later analysis.

Comments on this clone: Its antigen is currently unknown.

V was clipped by 9 bases and J by 5 bases; unmatched bases: 6. CDR1 and CDR2 (germline): KGHSH, LQKENI. This CDR3 is built from 13 residues. Primers included in the PCR were 60 Vbeta and 13 Jbeta primers. Assay: immunoSEQ multiplex PCR; the TCRdb copy retains only in-frame clones and omits some. The sample yields tens of thousands of clones, 60% to 85% seen once. The TCR sequence derives from a male donor in good health and CMV-seropositive. The genes are TRBV18 and TRBJ2-5; 10 positions match TRBD2. Material for sequencing was PBMCs. CDR3 loop: CASSAAGGETQYF. The CDR3 coding sequence is TGTGCCAGTTCTGCAGCGGGAGGGGAGACCCAGTACTTC.